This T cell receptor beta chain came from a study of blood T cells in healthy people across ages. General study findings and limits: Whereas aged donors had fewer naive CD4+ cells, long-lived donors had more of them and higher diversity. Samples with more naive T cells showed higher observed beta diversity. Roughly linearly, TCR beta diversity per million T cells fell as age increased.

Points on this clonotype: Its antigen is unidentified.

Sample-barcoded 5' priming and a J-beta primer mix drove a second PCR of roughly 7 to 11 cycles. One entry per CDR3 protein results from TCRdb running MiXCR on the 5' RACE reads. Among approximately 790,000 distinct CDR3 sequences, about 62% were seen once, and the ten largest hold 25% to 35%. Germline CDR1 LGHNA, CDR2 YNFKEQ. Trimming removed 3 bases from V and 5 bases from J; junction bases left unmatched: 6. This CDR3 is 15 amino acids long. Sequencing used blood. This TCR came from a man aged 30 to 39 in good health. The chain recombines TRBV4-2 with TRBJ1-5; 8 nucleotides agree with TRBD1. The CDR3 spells CASSQGTGSHQPQHF. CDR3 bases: TGTGCCAGCAGCCAGGGGACAGGCAGTCATCAGCCCCAGCATTTT.